These T cell receptor beta chains were read from a single sample in a study of blood T cell repertoires in COVID-19. Clones were read by immunoSEQ multiplex PCR, and TCRdb kept only the in-frame ones, dropping some. This table has under 75,000 clones, about nine tenths appearing once. The sequenced material came from peripheral blood. These receptors were taken from a man in his thirties or forties with acute or convalescent COVID-19. The CDR3 runs from the conserved cysteine through the conserved F or W. Fields, in order: CDR3 protein, CDR3 DNA, V gene, clone size, CDR3 length, D gene, J gene. D genes are given only for firm matches. The size entry is marked missing in some rows and otherwise reads once, few, many or a size class.

cdr3_aa: CSVWRNQETQYF
cdr3_nt: TGCAGCGTTTGGAGGAACCAAGAGACCCAGTACTTC
v_call: TRBV29-1
clone_size: .
cdr3_length: 12
d_call: .
j_call: TRBJ2-5

cdr3_aa: CASSSRGPIDEQYF
cdr3_nt: TGTGCCAGCAGCTCCCGAGGGCCCATCGACGAGCAGTACTTC
v_call: TRBV27
clone_size: .
cdr3_length: 14
d_call: .
j_call: TRBJ2-7

cdr3_aa: CASSEFRNTEAFF
cdr3_nt: TGTGCCAGCAGTGAATTTAGGAACACTGAAGCTTTCTTT
v_call: TRBV25-1
clone_size: .
cdr3_length: 13
d_call: .
j_call: TRBJ1-1

cdr3_aa: CASSIPRLNNEQFF
cdr3_nt: TGTGCCAGTAGTATACCCAGGTTGAACAATGAGCAGTTCTTC
v_call: TRBV19
clone_size: .
cdr3_length: 14
d_call: .
j_call: TRBJ2-1

cdr3_aa: CASRDLTETNEKLFF
cdr3_nt: TGTGCCAGCAGGGATTTGACAGAGACTAATGAAAAACTGTTTTTT
v_call: TRBV6-5
clone_size: few
cdr3_length: 15
d_call: .
j_call: TRBJ1-4

cdr3_aa: CASSQALGPLNTEAFF
cdr3_nt: TGCGCCAGCAGCCAAGCTCTGGGGCCCCTGAACACTGAAGCTTTCTTT
v_call: TRBV4-3
clone_size: .
cdr3_length: 16
d_call: .
j_call: TRBJ1-1

cdr3_aa: CASSLWQGAETQYF
cdr3_nt: TGTGCCAGCAGTTTATGGCAGGGGGCAGAGACCCAGTACTTC
v_call: TRBV27
clone_size: .
cdr3_length: 14
d_call: TRBD1
j_call: TRBJ2-5

cdr3_aa: CASSRPNRGAFF
cdr3_nt: TGTGCCAGCAGCCGCCCGAACAGGGGAGCTTTCTTT
v_call: TRBV6-5
clone_size: .
cdr3_length: 12
d_call: TRBD1
j_call: TRBJ1-1

cdr3_aa: CASSLRTGGASEQYF
cdr3_nt: TGCGCCAGCAGCTTAAGGACAGGAGGGGCATCCGAGCAGTACTTC
v_call: TRBV5-1
clone_size: .
cdr3_length: 15
d_call: .
j_call: TRBJ2-7

cdr3_aa: CASSSAGQEDEKLFF
cdr3_nt: TGTGCCAGCAGTTCGGCGGGACAGGAGGATGAAAAACTGTTTTTT
v_call: TRBV27
clone_size: .
cdr3_length: 15
d_call: TRBD1
j_call: TRBJ1-4

cdr3_aa: CASSSVTGNTIYF
cdr3_nt: TGTGCCAGCAGCTCCGTTACGGGGAACACCATATATTTT
v_call: TRBV7-2
clone_size: once
cdr3_length: 13
d_call: .
j_call: TRBJ1-3

cdr3_aa: CASSFNSDGRRLVAPNEQFF
cdr3_nt: TGCGCCAGCAGCTTTAATAGTGATGGACGCCGACTAGTAGCCCCCAATGAGCAGTTCTTC
v_call: TRBV5-1
clone_size: .
cdr3_length: 20
d_call: .
j_call: TRBJ2-1

cdr3_aa: CASSYQASGFVKTQYF
cdr3_nt: TGTGCCAGCAGTTACCAGGCTAGCGGGTTTGTAAAGACCCAGTACTTC
v_call: TRBV6-6
clone_size: .
cdr3_length: 16
d_call: TRBD2
j_call: TRBJ2-5

cdr3_aa: CASSQLTGRAKNIQYF
cdr3_nt: TGTGCCAGCAGCCAATTGACAGGGAGAGCCAAAAACATTCAGTACTTC
v_call: TRBV14
clone_size: .
cdr3_length: 16
d_call: TRBD1
j_call: TRBJ2-4

cdr3_aa: CASSQQGYYGYTF
cdr3_nt: TGTGCCAGCAGCCAACAGGGATACTATGGCTACACCTTC
v_call: TRBV5-5
clone_size: .
cdr3_length: 13
d_call: .
j_call: TRBJ1-2

cdr3_aa: CATSTKRGQLDGYTF
cdr3_nt: TGTGCCACCAGTACGAAGCGGGGTCAGTTGGATGGCTACACCTTC
v_call: TRBV24-1
clone_size: .
cdr3_length: 15
d_call: .
j_call: TRBJ1-2

cdr3_aa: CASSLWLGATTGELFF
cdr3_nt: TGTGCCAGCAGCTTGTGGCTGGGGGCGACCACCGGGGAGCTGTTTTTT
v_call: TRBV5-5
clone_size: once
cdr3_length: 16
d_call: .
j_call: TRBJ2-2

cdr3_aa: CAWSVGTSYEQYF
cdr3_nt: TGTGCCTGGAGTGTTGGTACTTCCTACGAGCAGTACTTC
v_call: TRBV30
clone_size: .
cdr3_length: 13
d_call: .
j_call: TRBJ2-7

cdr3_aa: CASGTGNSPLHF
cdr3_nt: TGTGCCAGTGGAACAGGGAATTCACCCCTCCACTTT
v_call: TRBV3-1/TRBV3-2
clone_size: .
cdr3_length: 12
d_call: .
j_call: TRBJ1-6

cdr3_aa: CASSYGPATEAFF
cdr3_nt: TGTGCCAGCAGTTACGGGCCAGCCACTGAAGCTTTCTTT
v_call: TRBV6-5
clone_size: .
cdr3_length: 13
d_call: .
j_call: TRBJ1-1

cdr3_aa: CASSLSTASTEAFF
cdr3_nt: TGTGCCAGCAGTTTATCGACAGCTAGCACTGAAGCTTTCTTT
v_call: TRBV6-5
clone_size: .
cdr3_length: 14
d_call: .
j_call: TRBJ1-1

cdr3_aa: CASSFIDQETQYF
cdr3_nt: TGTGCCAGCAGCTTTATAGACCAAGAGACCCAGTACTTC
v_call: TRBV7-9
clone_size: .
cdr3_length: 13
d_call: .
j_call: TRBJ2-5

cdr3_aa: CAWSSLSYNEQFF
cdr3_nt: TGTGCCTGGAGTTCTCTTAGTTACAATGAGCAGTTCTTC
v_call: TRBV30
clone_size: .
cdr3_length: 13
d_call: .
j_call: TRBJ2-1

cdr3_aa: CASSHATGTTTSNTEAFF
cdr3_nt: TGCGCCAGCAGCCACGCGACCGGGACAACCACCTCGAACACTGAAGCTTTCTTT
v_call: TRBV4-3
clone_size: .
cdr3_length: 18
d_call: .
j_call: TRBJ1-1

cdr3_aa: CSVGIVNTANYGYTF
cdr3_nt: TGCAGCGTTGGAATTGTTAATACGGCTAACTATGGCTACACCTTC
v_call: TRBV29-1
clone_size: .
cdr3_length: 15
d_call: .
j_call: TRBJ1-2

cdr3_aa: CASSQGTSGFNEQFF
cdr3_nt: TGTGCCAGCTCACAAGGGACTAGCGGGTTCAATGAGCAGTTCTTC
v_call: TRBV18
clone_size: .
cdr3_length: 15
d_call: TRBD2
j_call: TRBJ2-1